These T cell receptor beta chains were read from a single sample in a study of graft-versus-host responses after intestinal transplantation. Repertoires were generated with immunoSEQ multiplex PCR, while TCRdb's copy carries only in-frame clones and drops some. The sample has roughly 12,000 clones; around 82% are singletons. This material consisted of PBMCs, taken approximately 120 days after transplant. These receptor sequences come from a human patient who received an intestinal transplant, so some T cells may come from the graft donor. Both conserved end residues are part of each CDR3. A D gene is named only where the DNA matches it firmly. For some rows the clone size is stated as once, few or many, or as a class when expanded; others skip it.

v_gene	d_gene	abundance	j_gene	CDR3aa	CDR3nt
TRBV27	TRBD2	NA	TRBJ2-7	CASSFAGGYEQYF	TGTGCCAGCAGTTTCGCGGGGGGGTACGAGCAGTACTTC
TRBV14	TRBD2	NA	TRBJ2-2	CASRLRTSLNTGELFF	TGTGCCAGCAGGCTACGGACTAGCCTGAACACCGGGGAGCTGTTTTTT
TRBV10-3	NA	NA	TRBJ2-7	CAIRAPSYEQYF	TGTGCCATACGAGCCCCCTCCTACGAGCAGTACTTC
TRBV7-9	NA	NA	TRBJ1-1	CASSLDITEAFF	TGTGCCAGCAGCTTAGATATCACTGAAGCTTTCTTT
TRBV30	NA	NA	TRBJ2-6	CAWNLVSGANVLTF	TGTGCCTGGAATTTGGTCTCTGGGGCCAACGTCCTGACTTTC
TRBV27	TRBD1	NA	TRBJ1-1	CASSLLPGQGETEAFF	TGTGCCAGCAGTTTATTACCGGGACAGGGGGAAACTGAAGCTTTCTTT
TRBV18	TRBD2	NA	TRBJ2-3	CASSPLRGLAGVLGSDTQYF	TGTGCCAGCTCACCACTTAGAGGACTAGCGGGAGTCCTCGGCTCAGATACGCAGTATTTT
TRBV9	NA	few	TRBJ2-1	CASSVWSGNEQFF	TGTGCCAGCAGCGTATGGAGCGGGAATGAGCAGTTCTTC
TRBV6-4	TRBD1	NA	TRBJ2-3	CASSDSIDRADTQYF	TGTGCCAGCAGTGACTCAATTGACAGGGCAGATACGCAGTATTTT
TRBV5-5	TRBD1	NA	TRBJ1-5	CASSLTGGVGQPQHF	TGTGCCAGCAGCTTGACAGGGGGCGTAGGGCAGCCCCAGCATTTT
TRBV5-1	TRBD1	few	TRBJ2-2	CATQGAAASGELFF	TGCGCCACCCAGGGGGCGGCAGCCTCCGGGGAGCTGTTTTTT
TRBV6-4	TRBD2	NA	TRBJ2-3	CASSALAGGADTQYF	TGTGCCAGCAGCGCACTAGCGGGGGGGGCAGATACGCAGTATTTT
TRBV29-1	NA	NA	TRBJ2-7	CSVGDGFYYEQYF	TGCAGCGTGGGGGACGGGTTCTACTACGAGCAGTACTTC
TRBV6-1	TRBD2	few	TRBJ2-3	CASSVSSGSTDTQYF	TGTGCCAGCAGTGTGTCTAGCGGGAGCACAGATACGCAGTATTTT
TRBV5-1	TRBD1	NA	TRBJ1-2	CASSLDPRQGQSYTF	TGCGCCAGCAGCTTGGATCCCAGACAGGGCCAAAGCTACACCTTC
TRBV7-9	NA	NA	TRBJ2-5	CASSLVSPEETQYF	TGTGCCAGCAGCTTAGTCTCGCCGGAAGAGACCCAGTACTTC
TRBV11-3	TRBD2	few	TRBJ2-1	CASSLGRSGLANNEQFF	TGTGCCAGCAGCTTGGGGAGATCGGGACTAGCAAACAATGAGCAGTTCTTC